The rows below give T cell receptor beta chains drawn from one sample of a study of blood T cell repertoires in COVID-19. TCRdb's table, derived via immunoSEQ multiplex PCR, lists solely in-frame clones and lacks some. The profile shows around 100,000 clones, roughly 84% of them singletons. Input material: peripheral blood. Receptors were obtained from a man between 35 and 55 years old with acute or convalescent COVID-19. Each CDR3 is given with its conserved first and last residue. A D gene is named only where the DNA matches it firmly. Some rows mark clone size as missing; the rest say once, few, many or name a class of expanded clone.

J	V	size	D	DNA	CDR3
TRBJ1-1	TRBV10-3	.	TRBD1	TGTGCCATCAGTGATAGGGACAGGGGGCTCGGGACTGAAGCTTTCTTT	CAISDRDRGLGTEAFF
TRBJ2-7	TRBV7-7	.	TRBD2	TGTGCTAGCAGCTTAGAGGCGGGAGGCCCGTACGAGCAGTACTTC	CASSLEAGGPYEQYF
TRBJ1-6	TRBV30	once	.	TGTGCCTGGAGTGTGGGGGCTACCAATTCACCCCTCCACTTT	CAWSVGATNSPLHF
TRBJ1-6	TRBV4-2	few	.	TGTGCCAGCAGCCAAGATAGGGGCCAGGGGCAACATTCACCCCTCCACTTT	CASSQDRGQGQHSPLHF
TRBJ1-5	TRBV4-2	.	TRBD1	TGTGCCAGCAGCCACCAACGAGGAGACAGGGAACAGCCCCAGCATTTT	CASSHQRGDREQPQHF
TRBJ1-5	TRBV6-7	.	.	TGTGCCAGCTTTGACACTAGCAATCAGCCCCAGCATTTT	CASFDTSNQPQHF
TRBJ1-2	TRBV18	.	.	TGTGCCAGCTCACCGCGGATAGCATTTGGCTACACCTTC	CASSPRIAFGYTF
TRBJ1-4	TRBV6-6	.	.	TGTGCCAGCAGTTATGACATATCAACTAATGAAAAACTGTTTTTT	CASSYDISTNEKLFF
TRBJ2-3	TRBV7-3	.	TRBD2	TGTGCCAGCAGCTTTGGGCCGGGAGGGGCAGATACGCAGTATTTT	CASSFGPGGADTQYF
TRBJ1-1	TRBV3-1/TRBV3-2	.	TRBD1	TGTGCCAGCAGCCCCGGGACAGGTGGAAATCCGGTAAAAGCTTTCTTT	CASSPGTGGNPVKAFF
TRBJ2-5	TRBV7-2	.	TRBD2	TGTGCCAGCAGCTTAGTGTCTAGCGGGGGGCCTCAAGAGACCCAGTACTTC	CASSLVSSGGPQETQYF
TRBJ1-5	TRBV18	.	.	TGTGCCAGCTCAGGTGGGCGGGATCAGCCCCAGCATTTT	CASSGGRDQPQHF
TRBJ2-6	TRBV6-4	once	.	TGTGCCAGCAGTGAAAGCATCTCTGGGGCCAACGTCCTGACTTTC	CASSESISGANVLTF
TRBJ2-7	TRBV25-1	.	.	TGTGCCAGCAGTAGGGCAGGGTGGTTCTCCGAGCAGTACTTC	CASSRAGWFSEQYF
TRBJ2-1	TRBV28	.	TRBD2	TGTGCCAGCAGGGGGACTAGCGGGAGGCTAGGGCAGTTCTTC	CASRGTSGRLGQFF
TRBJ2-7	TRBV5-4	.	TRBD1	TGTGCCAGCAGTTCGGCAGGGGGTATACGCTACGAGCAGTACTTC	CASSSAGGIRYEQYF
TRBJ2-3	TRBV5-1	.	.	TGCGCCAGCAGCCGATTAGGGCAATTGGGGGGGGCCCCAGATACGCAGTATTTT	CASSRLGQLGGAPDTQYF
TRBJ1-1	TRBV20-1	.	TRBD1	TGCAGTGCTAGTCACAGGGGGCAGCGGAACACTGAAGCTTTCTTT	CSASHRGQRNTEAFF
TRBJ2-1	TRBV5-1	.	TRBD2	TGCGCCAGCAGCCGGACTAGCGGGAGCTCCTACAATGAGCAGTTCTTC	CASSRTSGSSYNEQFF
TRBJ1-2	TRBV7-2	.	.	TGTGCCAGCAGCTTAGTTGAGGCCCGCTATGGCTACACCTTC	CASSLVEARYGYTF
TRBJ2-3	TRBV6-5	.	.	TGTGCCAGCAGCCTAGAGGCTAGCACAGATACGCAGTATTTT	CASSLEASTDTQYF
TRBJ1-4	TRBV27	once	.	TGTGCCAGCGGGCCTCTGGGTCGGGGATATGAAAAACTGTTTTTT	CASGPLGRGYEKLFF
TRBJ2-7	TRBV2	.	.	TGTGCCAGCACCATGGGGCTAGGATCCTACGAGCAGTACTTC	CASTMGLGSYEQYF
TRBJ2-5	TRBV27	.	TRBD1	TGTGCCAGCAGTTCCAACGCCGGGACAGCGATCCAAGAGACCCAGTACTTC	CASSSNAGTAIQETQYF
TRBJ1-4	TRBV6-1	once	.	TGTGCCAGCAGTGAAGTGGGAAGCGGGGTTTTCAATGAAAAACTGTTTTTT	CASSEVGSGVFNEKLFF
TRBJ1-4	TRBV5-6	.	TRBD1	TGTGCCAGCAGCTTGTACGGACAGGGGGGAAAAAAACTGTTTTTT	CASSLYGQGGKKLFF
TRBJ1-5	TRBV9	.	TRBD1	TGTGCCAGCAGCGCCGGGACAGGAGTAGGGCAGCCCCAGCATTTT	CASSAGTGVGQPQHF
TRBJ2-7	TRBV7-9	.	.	TGTGCCAGCAGCCCCAGGGGAACCTACGAGCAGTACTTC	CASSPRGTYEQYF
TRBJ1-2	TRBV30	once	TRBD1	TGTGCCTGGAGTCGCCTAAGACAGGGGAACTATGGCTACACCTTC	CAWSRLRQGNYGYTF
TRBJ2-7	TRBV7-2	.	.	TGTGCCAGCAGCTTAGTAGCGCCAGCCTACGAGCAGTACTTC	CASSLVAPAYEQYF
TRBJ1-1	TRBV6-5	.	TRBD1	TGTGCCAGCAGTTACGACCTACAGGGGGGCTGGGCTTTCTTT	CASSYDLQGGWAFF
TRBJ1-6	TRBV15	once	.	TGTGCCACCAGCCCTCTCGGGAGGGATTCACCCCTCCACTTT	CATSPLGRDSPLHF
TRBJ2-2	TRBV11-2	.	.	TGTGCCAGCAGCTTCGACTGGAACACCGGGGAGCTGTTTTTT	CASSFDWNTGELFF
TRBJ1-3	TRBV6-1	.	.	TGTGCCAGCAGTGAAGGTTTGCGTGGAAACACCATATATTTT	CASSEGLRGNTIYF
TRBJ2-1	TRBV9	once	.	TGTGCCAGCAGCGTAGGGGGCGGCTACTACAATGAGCAGTTCTTC	CASSVGGGYYNEQFF
TRBJ2-1	TRBV5-1	.	TRBD2	TGCGCCAGCAGCTTGGGGACTAGCGGGGACGCCCTCGATGAGCAGTTCTTC	CASSLGTSGDALDEQFF
TRBJ2-1	TRBV5-8	.	.	TGTGCCAGCAGGACTGGAGGGAATGAGCAGTTCTTC	CASRTGGNEQFF
TRBJ2-3	TRBV7-3	.	.	TGTGCCAGCAGTAGGGAGAGGGGGAATACGCAGTATTTT	CASSRERGNTQYF
TRBJ2-3	TRBV28	.	TRBD2	TGTGCCGTCGATAGCGGGGGGGGAACAGATACGCAGTATTTT	CAVDSGGGTDTQYF
TRBJ1-2	TRBV30	.	.	TGTGCCTGGGCGGCGGAACTCACATATGGCTACACCTTC	CAWAAELTYGYTF
TRBJ1-5	TRBV6-2/TRBV6-3	.	.	TGTGCCAGCAGTCCAACAGTGTTCAATCAGCCCCAGCATTTT	CASSPTVFNQPQHF
TRBJ2-5	TRBV18	.	TRBD2	TGTGCCAGCTCACCACCGCGGGGGGGCCGAGAGACCCAGTACTTC	CASSPPRGGRETQYF
TRBJ1-1	TRBV30	.	TRBD1	TGTGCCCAGGACAGGGAGATCACTGAAGCTTTCTTT	CAQDREITEAFF
TRBJ2-1	TRBV7-9	.	.	TGTGCCAGCAGCTTACCTGGGCCGTCACATGAGCAGTTCTTC	CASSLPGPSHEQFF
TRBJ2-5	TRBV20-1	.	.	TGCAGTGCTAGAGATAGGGGGACCCAGTACTTC	CSARDRGTQYF
TRBJ1-6	TRBV6-6	.	.	TGTGCCAGCAGTTTCACCCGGACAGTTTACAGTTCACCCCTCCACTTT	CASSFTRTVYSSPLHF
TRBJ2-1	TRBV5-1	.	TRBD1	TGCGCCAGCAGTAGTATTCCGGGACAGACATACAATGAGCAGTTCTTC	CASSSIPGQTYNEQFF
TRBJ2-1	TRBV18	.	.	TGTGCCAGCTTCGACAGGTACATCTCGGATGAGCAGTTCTTC	CASFDRYISDEQFF
TRBJ2-1	TRBV7-2	once	TRBD2	TGTGCCAGCAGCTTAGTGGCGGCGGGAGCCAATGAGCAGTTCTTC	CASSLVAAGANEQFF
TRBJ1-2	TRBV12-3/TRBV12-4	few	.	TGTGCCAGCAGTCGACAGTTCGCCTATGGCTACACCTTC	CASSRQFAYGYTF
TRBJ2-1	TRBV6-1	.	.	TGTGCCAGCAGTGCTAGACGCCGCGAATGGATCGACAGTGAGCAGTTCTTC	CASSARRREWIDSEQFF
TRBJ2-1	TRBV4-3	.	.	TGCGCCAGCAGCCAAGAGTCGAACGCCCAGGGGGGCCGGAATGAGCAGTTCTTC	CASSQESNAQGGRNEQFF
TRBJ2-2	TRBV6-5	.	TRBD1	TGTGCCAGCAGTTACCGGACAGGGGGAACCGGGGAGCTGTTTTTT	CASSYRTGGTGELFF
TRBJ2-1	TRBV5-1	few	TRBD2	TGCGCCAGCAGTCTTAGCGGGGCCCTAAACAATGAGCAGTTCTTC	CASSLSGALNNEQFF